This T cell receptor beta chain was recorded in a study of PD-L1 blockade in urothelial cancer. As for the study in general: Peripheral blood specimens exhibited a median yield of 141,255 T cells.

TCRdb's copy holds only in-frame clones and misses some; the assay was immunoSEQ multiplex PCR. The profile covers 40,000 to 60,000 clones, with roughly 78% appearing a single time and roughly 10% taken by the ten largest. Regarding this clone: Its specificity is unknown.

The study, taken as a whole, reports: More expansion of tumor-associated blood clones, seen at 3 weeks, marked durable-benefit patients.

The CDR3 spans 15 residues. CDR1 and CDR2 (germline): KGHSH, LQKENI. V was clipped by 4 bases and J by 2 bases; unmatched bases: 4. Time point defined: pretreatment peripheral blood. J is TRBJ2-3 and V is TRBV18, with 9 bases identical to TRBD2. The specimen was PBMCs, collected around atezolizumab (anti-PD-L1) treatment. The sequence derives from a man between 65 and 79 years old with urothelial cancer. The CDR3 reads CASSRASGTTDTQYF. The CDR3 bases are TGTGCCAGCTCACGGGCTAGCGGGACCACAGATACGCAGTATTTT.